One and the same sample provided the 9 T cell receptor beta chains below, sequenced in a study of blood T cell repertoires in COVID-19 (dated by TCRdb to 2018 to 2020). Library creation used the immunoSEQ multiplex PCR assay. This is the immuneACCESS table as TCRdb keeps it, with only in-frame sequences that have V and J called. A part of the clones is gone; compared with another copy, unresolved V genes explain less than half, and the rest is unexplained. This sample gives 150,000 to 200,000 clones in total; roughly 93% of them show up just once. The top ten constitute over 3.5% of the sample. Sequencing was carried out using peripheral blood. All receptors derive from a woman in her forties or fifties with acute or convalescent COVID-19.

This chain joins TRBV6-5 and TRBJ2-1; 11 bases are a match to TRBD2. The CDR3 loop spans 16 amino acids. V lost 0 bases and J lost 7; bases outside the gene matches: 5. Per germline, CDR1 MNHEY and CDR2 SVGAGI. CDR3 DNA sequence: TGTGCCAGCAGTTACTCACTAGCGGGAGTATTTAATGAGCAGTTCTTC. Encoded protein: CASSYSLAGVFNEQFF.

This sequence joins TRBV28 and TRBJ1-1; weak D call: TRBD1 (5 bases). CDR1 and CDR2 (germline): MDHEN, SYDVKM. This CDR3 has 14 amino acids. V lost 8 bases to trimming and J lost 7 bases, with 20 bases between them. CDR3 coding DNA: TGTGCCAGCCTCTCTTCGTACCGACAGATTGAAGCTTTCTTT. It translates to CASLSSYRQIEAFF.

The rearrangement uses TRBV15 and TRBJ1-2; TRBD1 matches 9 bases. V shed 4 bases, J shed 5 bases, and the junction held 8 bases outside the gene matches. CDR1 is LNHNV and CDR2 is YYDKDF in the germline V gene (reference sequence). The CDR3 runs 15 residues. CDR3 loop: CATSTGQGIQYGYTF. DNA for the CDR3: TGTGCCACCAGCACCGGACAGGGGATCCAATATGGCTACACCTTC. Combining the CDR3 with reference TRBV15 and TRBJ1-2 gives the whole variable domain DAMVIQNPRYQVTQFGKPVTLSCSQTLNHNVMYWYQQKSSQAPKLLFHYYDKDFNNEADTPDNFQSRRPNTSFCFLDIRSPGLGDTAMYLCATSTGQGIQYGYTFGSGTRLTVV.

CDR3 sequence: CASTRQGKGEKLFF. The CDR3 nucleotides read TGTGCCAGTACCCGACAGGGGAAGGGTGAAAAACTGTTTTTT. The rearrangement uses TRBV19 and TRBJ1-4; 8 bases are shared with TRBD1. The CDR3 length is 14 residues. Germline V gives CDR1 LNHDA, CDR2 SQIVND (reference sequence). The trim removed 7 bases at V and 7 bases at J, leaving 8 bases unmatched.

CDR3 sequence: CASSIGQGLASEAFF. Written as DNA, the CDR3 is TGTGCCAGTAGTATTGGTCAGGGACTAGCTTCTGAAGCTTTCTTT. This chain links TRBV19 with TRBJ1-1, with a tentative D call TRBD1 (5 bases). Between the trimmed V and J ends, which lost 3 bases and 6 bases, there was a span of 17 bases. This CDR3 region has 15 residues. Germline-derived CDR1 and CDR2 are LNHDA and SQIVND (reference sequence).

This clone came up once. V is TRBV30 and J is TRBJ2-7, with 9 bases that match TRBD2. The V gene's germline CDR1 is GTSNPN and CDR2 SVGIG (reference sequence). The CDR3 is 13 amino acids. CDR3 sequence: CAQLAGPNYEQYF. The CDR3, as DNA: TGTGCTCAGCTAGCGGGACCAAACTACGAGCAGTACTTC.

This sequence joins TRBV19 and TRBJ2-1; possible D gene TRBD2, 6 bases. Germline V gene data show CDR1 as LNHDA and CDR2 as SQIVND (reference sequence). The CDR3 length is 14 residues. V lost 1 base to trimming and J lost 6 bases, with 10 bases between them. This CDR3 reads CASSIGTTANEQFF. CDR3 DNA sequence: TGTGCCAGTAGTATAGGGACTACCGCCAATGAGCAGTTCTTC.

This sequence joins TRBV7-9 and TRBJ1-2; no clear D. The CDR3 is made up of 12 amino acids. CDR1 SEHNR and CDR2 FQNEAQ come from the germline V gene (reference sequence). V was shortened by 7 bases and J by 5 bases, with 11 bases between the two germline ends. DNA of the CDR3: TGTGCCAGCACCCCATTACAGTATGGCTACACCTTC. The encoded protein is CASTPLQYGYTF.

DNA of the CDR3: TGTGCCAGCAGCCAAGATCGGAGGAGGGCCTATGGCTACACCTTC. It translates to CASSQDRRRAYGYTF. This chain links TRBV3-1 (or the pseudogene TRBV3-2) with TRBJ1-2; D is unresolved. CDR3 length: 15 residues. CDR1 is LGHDT and CDR2 is YNNKEL in the germline V gene (reference sequence). Trimming took 0 bases from V and 4 from J, leaving 12 bases between them.